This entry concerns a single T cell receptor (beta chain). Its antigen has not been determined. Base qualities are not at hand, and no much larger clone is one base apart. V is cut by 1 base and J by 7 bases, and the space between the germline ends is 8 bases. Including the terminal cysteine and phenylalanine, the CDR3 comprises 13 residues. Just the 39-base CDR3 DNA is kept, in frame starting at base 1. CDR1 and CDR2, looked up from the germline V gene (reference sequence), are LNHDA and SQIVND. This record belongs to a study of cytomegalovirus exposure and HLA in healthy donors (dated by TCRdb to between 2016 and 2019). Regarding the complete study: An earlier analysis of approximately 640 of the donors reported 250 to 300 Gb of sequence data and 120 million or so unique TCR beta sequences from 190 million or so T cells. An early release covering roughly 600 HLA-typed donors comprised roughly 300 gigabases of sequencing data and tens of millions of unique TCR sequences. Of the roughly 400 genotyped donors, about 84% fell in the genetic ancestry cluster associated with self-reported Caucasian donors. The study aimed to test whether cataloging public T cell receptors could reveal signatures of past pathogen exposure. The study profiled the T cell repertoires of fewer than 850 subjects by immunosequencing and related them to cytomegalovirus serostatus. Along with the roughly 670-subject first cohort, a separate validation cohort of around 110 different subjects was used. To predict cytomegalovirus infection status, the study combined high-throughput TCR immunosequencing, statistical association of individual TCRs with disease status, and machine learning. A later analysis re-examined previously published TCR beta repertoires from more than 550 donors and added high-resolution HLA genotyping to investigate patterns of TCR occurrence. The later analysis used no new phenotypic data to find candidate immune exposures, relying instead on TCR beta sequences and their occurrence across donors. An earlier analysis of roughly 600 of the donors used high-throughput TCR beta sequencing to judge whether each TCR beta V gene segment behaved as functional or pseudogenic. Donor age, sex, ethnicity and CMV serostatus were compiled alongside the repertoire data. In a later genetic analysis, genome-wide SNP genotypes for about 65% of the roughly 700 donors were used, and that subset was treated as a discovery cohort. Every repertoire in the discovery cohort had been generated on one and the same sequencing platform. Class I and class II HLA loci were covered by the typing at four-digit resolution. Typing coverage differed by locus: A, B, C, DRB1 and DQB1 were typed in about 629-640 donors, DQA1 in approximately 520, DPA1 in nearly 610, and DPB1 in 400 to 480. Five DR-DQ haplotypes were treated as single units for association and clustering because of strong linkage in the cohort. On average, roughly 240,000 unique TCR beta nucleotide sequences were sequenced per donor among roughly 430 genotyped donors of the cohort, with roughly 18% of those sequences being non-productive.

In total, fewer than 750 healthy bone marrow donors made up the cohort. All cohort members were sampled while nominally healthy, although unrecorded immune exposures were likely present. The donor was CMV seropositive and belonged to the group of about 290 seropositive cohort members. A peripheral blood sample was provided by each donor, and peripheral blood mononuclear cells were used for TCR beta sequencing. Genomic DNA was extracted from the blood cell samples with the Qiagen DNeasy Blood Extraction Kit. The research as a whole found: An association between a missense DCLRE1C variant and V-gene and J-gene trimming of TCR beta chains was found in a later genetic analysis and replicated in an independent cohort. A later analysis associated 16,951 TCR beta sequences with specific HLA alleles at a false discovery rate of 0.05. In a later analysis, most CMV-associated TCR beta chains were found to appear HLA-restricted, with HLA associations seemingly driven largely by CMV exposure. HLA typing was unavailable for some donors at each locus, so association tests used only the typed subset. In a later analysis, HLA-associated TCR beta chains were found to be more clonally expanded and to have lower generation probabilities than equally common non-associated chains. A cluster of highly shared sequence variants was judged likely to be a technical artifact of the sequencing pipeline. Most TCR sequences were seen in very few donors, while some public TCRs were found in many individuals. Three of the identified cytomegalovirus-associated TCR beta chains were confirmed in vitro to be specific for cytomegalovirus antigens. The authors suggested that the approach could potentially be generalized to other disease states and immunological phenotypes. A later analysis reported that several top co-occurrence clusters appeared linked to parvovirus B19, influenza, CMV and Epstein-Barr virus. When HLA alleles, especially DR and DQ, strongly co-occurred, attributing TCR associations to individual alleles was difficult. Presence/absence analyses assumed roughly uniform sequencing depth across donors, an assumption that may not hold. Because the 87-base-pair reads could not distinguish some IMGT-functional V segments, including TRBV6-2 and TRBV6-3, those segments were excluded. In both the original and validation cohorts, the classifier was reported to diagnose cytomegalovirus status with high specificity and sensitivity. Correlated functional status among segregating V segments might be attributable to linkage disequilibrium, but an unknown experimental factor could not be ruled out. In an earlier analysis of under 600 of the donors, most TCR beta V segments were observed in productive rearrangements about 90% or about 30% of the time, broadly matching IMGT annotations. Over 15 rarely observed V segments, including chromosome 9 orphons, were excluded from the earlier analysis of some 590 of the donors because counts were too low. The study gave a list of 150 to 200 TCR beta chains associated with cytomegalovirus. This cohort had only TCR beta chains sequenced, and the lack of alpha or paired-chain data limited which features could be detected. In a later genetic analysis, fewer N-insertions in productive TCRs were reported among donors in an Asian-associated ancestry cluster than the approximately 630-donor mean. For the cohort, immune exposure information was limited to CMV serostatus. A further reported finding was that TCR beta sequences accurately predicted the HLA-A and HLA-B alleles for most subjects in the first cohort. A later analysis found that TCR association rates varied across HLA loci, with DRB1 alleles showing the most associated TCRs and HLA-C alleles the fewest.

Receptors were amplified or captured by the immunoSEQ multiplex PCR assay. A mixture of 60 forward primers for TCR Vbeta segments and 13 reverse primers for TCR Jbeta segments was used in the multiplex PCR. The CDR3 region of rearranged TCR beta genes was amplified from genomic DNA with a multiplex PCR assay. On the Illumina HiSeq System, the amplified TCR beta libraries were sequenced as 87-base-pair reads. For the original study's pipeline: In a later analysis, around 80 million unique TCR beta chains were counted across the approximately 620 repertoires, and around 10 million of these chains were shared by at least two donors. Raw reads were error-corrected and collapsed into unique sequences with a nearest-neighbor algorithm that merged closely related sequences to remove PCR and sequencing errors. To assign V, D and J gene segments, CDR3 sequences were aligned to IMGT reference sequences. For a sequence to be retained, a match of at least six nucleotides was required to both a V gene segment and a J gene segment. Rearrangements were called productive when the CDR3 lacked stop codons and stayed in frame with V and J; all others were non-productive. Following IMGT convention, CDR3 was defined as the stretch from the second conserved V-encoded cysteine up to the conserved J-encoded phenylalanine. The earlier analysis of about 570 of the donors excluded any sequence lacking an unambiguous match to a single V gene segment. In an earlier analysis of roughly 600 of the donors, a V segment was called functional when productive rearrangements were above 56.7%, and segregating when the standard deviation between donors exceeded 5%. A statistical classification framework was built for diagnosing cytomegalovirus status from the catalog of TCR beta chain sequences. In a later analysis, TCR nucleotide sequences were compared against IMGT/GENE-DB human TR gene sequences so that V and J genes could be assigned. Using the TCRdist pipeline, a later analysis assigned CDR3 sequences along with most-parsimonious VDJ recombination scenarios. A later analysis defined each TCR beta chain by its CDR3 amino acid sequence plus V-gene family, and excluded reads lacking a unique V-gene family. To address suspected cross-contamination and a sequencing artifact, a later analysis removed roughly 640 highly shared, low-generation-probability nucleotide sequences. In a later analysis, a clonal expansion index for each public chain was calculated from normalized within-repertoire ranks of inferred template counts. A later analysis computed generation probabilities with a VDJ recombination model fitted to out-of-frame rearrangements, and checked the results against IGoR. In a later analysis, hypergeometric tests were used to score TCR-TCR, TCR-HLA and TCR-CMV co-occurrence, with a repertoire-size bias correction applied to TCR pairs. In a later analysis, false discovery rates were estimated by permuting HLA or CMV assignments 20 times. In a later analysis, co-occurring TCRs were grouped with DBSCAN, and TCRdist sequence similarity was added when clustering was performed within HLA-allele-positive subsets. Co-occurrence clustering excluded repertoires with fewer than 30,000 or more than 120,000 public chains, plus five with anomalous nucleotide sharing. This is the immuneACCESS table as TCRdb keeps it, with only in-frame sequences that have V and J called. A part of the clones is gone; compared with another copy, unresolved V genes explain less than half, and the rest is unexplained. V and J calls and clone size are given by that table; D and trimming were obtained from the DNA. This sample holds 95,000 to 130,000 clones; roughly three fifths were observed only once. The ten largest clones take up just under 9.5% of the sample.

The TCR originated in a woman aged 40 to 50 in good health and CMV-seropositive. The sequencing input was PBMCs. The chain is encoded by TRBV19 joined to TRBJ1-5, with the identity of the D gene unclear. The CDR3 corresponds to CASSIGRKQPQHF. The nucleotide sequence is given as TGTGCCAGTAGTATAGGGAGGAAACAGCCCCAGCATTTT.